Listed below are T cell receptor beta chains from one sample, sequenced in a study of neurological immune-mediated disorders. Each CDR3 protein is one row after TCRdb ran MiXCR on the 5' RACE reads. The sample has roughly 36,000 distinct CDR3 sequences, around 3.1% seen once; the top ten hold roughly 7.7%. Sequenced material: PBMCs. Source of these receptors: a woman aged 55-69 years with multiple sclerosis. The CDR3 runs from the conserved cysteine through the conserved F or W. D genes are given only for firm matches. Only some rows state a clone size, as once, few, many or a class for expanded clones.

TRBV5-6	TRBJ2-5	many	NA	13	CASSATGKETQYF	TGTGCCAGCAGCGCCACAGGAAAAGAGACCCAGTACTTC
TRBV3-1	TRBJ2-7	few	TRBD2	15	CASSESRTRSYEQYF	TGTGCCAGCAGCGAATCCAGGACTAGGTCCTACGAGCAGTACTTC
TRBV5-1	TRBJ1-1	many	TRBD1	12	CASSPGTAQAFF	TGCGCCAGCAGCCCGGGGACAGCCCAAGCTTTCTTT
TRBV19	TRBJ1-5	many	TRBD1	14	CASRTGVGEQPQHF	TGTGCCAGTAGGACAGGGGTCGGGGAGCAGCCCCAGCATTTT
TRBV27	TRBJ2-1	many	TRBD2	17	CASSKPGLAGVVNEQFF	TGTGCCAGCAGTAAGCCGGGACTAGCGGGGGTAGTCAATGAGCAGTTCTTC
TRBV3-1	TRBJ1-4	medium-sized	TRBD1	19	CASRPALGQNPTTNEKLFF	TGTGCCAGCAGGCCAGCACTGGGACAGAACCCGACAACTAATGAAAAACTGTTTTTT
TRBV7-9	TRBJ1-5	many	NA	14	CASSLTAGNQPQHF	TGTGCCAGCAGCTTGACAGCGGGCAATCAGCCCCAGCATTTT
TRBV7-6	TRBJ2-3	many	TRBD2	17	CASSPGETSGLSDTQYF	TGTGCCAGCAGCCCGGGTGAGACTAGCGGGCTATCAGATACGCAGTATTTT
TRBV7-2	TRBJ1-5	medium-sized	TRBD1	13	CASSLVAGTGMHF	TGTGCCAGCAGCTTAGTAGCCGGGACAGGGATGCATTTT
TRBV28	TRBJ1-2	many	TRBD1	14	CASSLTGGGYGYTF	TGTGCCAGCAGCCTGACAGGGGGCGGCTATGGCTACACCTTC
TRBV5-4	TRBJ1-5	many	NA	18	CASSSPYTQERGNQPQHF	TGTGCCAGCAGCTCACCTTACACACAGGAACGAGGCAATCAGCCCCAGCATTTT
TRBV5-1	TRBJ1-1	many	NA	15	CASSFDFVSNTEAFF	TGCGCCAGCAGCTTTGATTTCGTTTCGAACACTGAAGCTTTCTTT
TRBV5-5	TRBJ2-2	many	TRBD2	16	CASSLSSGVQTGELFF	TGTGCCAGCAGCTTGTCTAGCGGGGTACAGACCGGGGAGCTGTTTTTT
TRBV5-1	TRBJ2-7	many	TRBD2	15	CASSLPSGDVGEQYF	TGCGCCAGCAGCTTGCCTAGCGGGGATGTGGGCGAGCAGTACTTC
TRBV20-1	TRBJ2-7	many	TRBD1	16	CSARVISGQGAYEQYF	TGCAGTGCTAGGGTGATCTCGGGACAGGGGGCCTACGAGCAGTACTTC
TRBV5-1	TRBJ2-5	few	NA	15	CASSFRRAQGETQYF	TGCGCCAGCAGCTTCAGGAGGGCCCAGGGGGAGACCCAGTACTTC
TRBV20-1	TRBJ1-2	many	NA	14	CSASRDTQAYGYTF	TGCAGTGCTAGCCGGGACACCCAAGCCTATGGCTACACCTTC
TRBV29-1	TRBJ1-2	many	TRBD1	13	CRVALTGANGYTF	TGCAGAGTTGCTCTGACAGGGGCAAATGGCTACACCTTC
TRBV29-1	TRBJ1-2	many	NA	13	CSVGQGTNYGYTF	TGCAGCGTTGGTCAGGGTACTAACTATGGCTACACCTTC
TRBV4-2	TRBJ2-7	many	NA	14	CASSPPGQSYEQYF	TGTGCCAGCAGCCCTCCCGGACAGAGCTACGAGCAGTACTTC
TRBV7-2	TRBJ1-1	many	NA	15	CASSLRSGLNTEAFF	TGTGCCAGCAGCTTACGGTCAGGACTTAACACTGAAGCTTTCTTT
TRBV20-1	TRBJ1-6	few	NA	11	CSARYRETLNF	TGCAGTGCTAGATATCGCGAAACCCTCAACTTT
TRBV18	TRBJ2-3	many	NA	14	CASSGRQSTDTQYF	TGTGCCAGCTCAGGAAGACAGAGCACAGATACGCAGTATTTT
TRBV20-1	TRBJ1-2	many	NA	14	CSARDGTKNYGYTF	TGCAGTGCTAGAGATGGCACAAAGAACTATGGCTACACCTTC
TRBV25-1	TRBJ2-5	many	TRBD1	15	CASSERTGRLETQYF	TGTGCCAGCAGTGAGAGGACAGGGCGGTTGGAGACCCAGTACTTC
TRBV7-8	TRBJ1-3	few	TRBD1	14	CASRPDRGGKTIYF	TGTGCCAGCAGGCCCGACAGGGGAGGAAAAACCATATATTTT
TRBV2	TRBJ2-4	many	NA	15	CASSAAGSTKNIQYF	TGTGCCAGCAGTGCGGCAGGGAGTACCAAAAACATTCAGTACTTC
TRBV6-1	TRBJ1-5	NA	TRBD1	16	CASSDRGRGIWKPQHF	TGTGCCAGCAGCGACAGGGGTCGGGGAATCTGGAAGCCCCAGCATTTT
TRBV9	TRBJ2-6	medium-sized	NA	18	CASSVARDGPSGANVLTF	TGTGCCAGCAGCGTAGCAAGGGACGGCCCCTCTGGGGCCAACGTCCTGACTTTC
TRBV18	TRBJ1-1	many	NA	15	CASSPRTRGYTEAFF	TGTGCCAGCTCACCCAGGACGAGGGGTTACACTGAAGCTTTCTTT
TRBV7-9	TRBJ1-2	many	NA	13	CASSSGPLYGYTF	TGTGCCAGCAGCTCCGGGCCCCTCTATGGCTACACCTTC
TRBV3-1	TRBJ2-7	many	NA	14	CASSREKLTYEQYF	TGTGCCAGCAGCCGTGAGAAGCTGACCTACGAGCAGTACTTC
TRBV28	TRBJ1-5	many	NA	14	CASSFSSYNQPQHF	TGTGCCAGCAGTTTCAGTTCCTACAATCAGCCCCAGCATTTT
TRBV5-1	TRBJ2-7	many	NA	12	CASSLVRHEQYF	TGCGCCAGCAGCTTGGTTAGGCACGAGCAGTACTTC
TRBV20-1	TRBJ1-1	many	NA	10	CSALGTEAFF	TGCAGTGCTCTCGGGACTGAAGCTTTCTTT
TRBV6-5	TRBJ1-5	many	NA	15	CASSIDRTSNQPQHF	TGTGCCAGCAGCATCGACAGGACTAGCAATCAGCCCCAGCATTTT
TRBV20-1	TRBJ1-2	many	TRBD1	14	CSAPGQGHGYGYTF	TGCAGTGCTCCCGGACAGGGGCATGGCTATGGCTACACCTTC
TRBV10-1	TRBJ2-7	many	NA	15	CASSESPRGRDEQYF	TGCGCCAGCAGTGAGTCTCCCAGGGGTAGGGACGAGCAGTACTTC
TRBV5-1	TRBJ2-3	many	NA	15	CASSLEGGSTDTQYF	TGCGCCAGCAGCTTGGAGGGGGGGAGCACAGATACGCAGTATTTT
TRBV7-2	TRBJ1-2	many	NA	13	CASSSQLNYGYTF	TGTGCCAGCAGCTCACAGCTTAACTATGGCTACACCTTC
TRBV12-3/TRBV12-4	TRBJ2-2	many	NA	13	CASTPDKTGELFF	TGTGCCAGCACCCCAGACAAAACCGGGGAGCTGTTTTTT
TRBV15	TRBJ2-1	many	TRBD2	18	CATRRDPLTSGLGNEQFF	TGTGCCACCAGAAGAGATCCTTTAACTAGCGGACTTGGGAATGAGCAGTTCTTC
TRBV7-9	TRBJ2-5	many	NA	15	CASSPDTLIPETQYF	TGTGCCAGCAGCCCCGACACCCTTATTCCGGAGACCCAGTACTTC
TRBV7-2	TRBJ2-6	many	NA	15	CASSLEGAGANVLTF	TGTGCCAGCAGCTTAGAGGGTGCGGGGGCCAACGTCCTGACTTTC
TRBV5-1	TRBJ1-6	many	NA	15	CASSSASSYNSPLHF	TGCGCCAGCAGCTCCGCAAGCTCCTATAATTCACCCCTCCACTTT
TRBV20-1	TRBJ2-7	many	NA	13	CSAQPGNTYEQYF	TGCAGTGCGCAGCCAGGGAACACATACGAGCAGTACTTC
TRBV9	TRBJ1-6	many	TRBD1	14	CASSDRGGNSPLHF	TGTGCCAGCAGCGACAGGGGCGGCAATTCACCCCTCCACTTT
TRBV5-5	TRBJ2-5	many	NA	12	CASSYQGETQYF	TGTGCCAGCAGCTACCAGGGGGAGACCCAGTACTTC
TRBV2	TRBJ1-5	many	NA	12	CASRGDPQPQHF	TGTGCCAGCAGGGGGGATCCTCAGCCCCAGCATTTT
TRBV12-3/TRBV12-4	TRBJ2-2	many	NA	16	CASRNRMRSATGELFF	TGTGCCAGCAGGAATCGTATGCGGTCGGCCACCGGGGAGCTGTTTTTT
TRBV3-1	TRBJ2-7	many	NA	16	CASSKGLTGGSYEQYF	TGTGCCAGCAGCAAGGGGCTTACGGGGGGCAGCTACGAGCAGTACTTC
TRBV5-8	TRBJ2-4	NA	NA	18	CASSYLGGLVYAKNIQYF	TGTGCCAGCAGCTACCTAGGGGGGCTGGTTTATGCCAAAAACATTCAGTACTTC
TRBV4-1	TRBJ2-1	NA	NA	16	CASSQIRLVAYNEQFF	TGCGCCAGCAGCCAGATTAGACTAGTCGCCTACAATGAGCAGTTCTTC
TRBV12-3/TRBV12-4	TRBJ1-1	many	NA	15	CASSPQTVSGTEAFF	TGTGCCAGCAGCCCTCAGACAGTATCAGGCACTGAAGCTTTCTTT
TRBV21-1	TRBJ1-5	many	NA	20	CASSKSFRDRGLYSNQPQHF	TGTGCCAGCAGCAAAAGTTTCCGGGACAGGGGACTGTATAGCAATCAGCCCCAGCATTTT
TRBV20-1	TRBJ2-3	many	NA	16	CSASPLGRAHTDTQYF	TGCAGTGCTAGCCCCTTAGGGAGAGCCCACACAGATACGCAGTATTTT
TRBV2	TRBJ2-7	many	NA	13	CASGRTSPHEGYF	TGTGCCAGCGGGCGGACTTCTCCCCATGAAGGGTACTTC